Sequencing of this T cell receptor (beta chain) was carried out in a study of CD4 T cells in relation to SARS-CoV-2 and coronaviruses. CD4+ T cells from unexposed donors were obtained before the COVID-19 pandemic (2011-2018). Isolation of CD4+ T cells took place after approximately 11 days in culture. This clone was seen a few times. Its antigen is still unknown. Study conclusions and caveats: Crossreactive clones expanded significantly less to SARS-CoV-2 than monoreactive clones.

The repertoire was sequenced with immunoSEQ multiplex PCR; TCRdb's copy has only in-frame clones and lacks some. The sample has around 11,000 clones, more than 65% seen once; the top ten hold around a quarter. The receptor comes from a human donor in good health. The sample was CD4+ T cells from PBMCs, cultured in vitro.

CDR3 DNA: TGTGCCAGCAGCCAAGACCCAACAGGGTGGCGTGGCTACACCTTC. Encoded protein: CASSQDPTGWRGYTF. This rearrangement joins TRBV3-1 (or the pseudogene TRBV3-2) to TRBJ1-2, with a tentative D call TRBD1 (6 bases). This CDR3 has 15 residues. V lost 0 bases and J lost 7, with 15 bases in between. CDR1 and CDR2 from the germline V gene are LGHDT and YNNKEL (reference sequence).